The table lists the clone carrying this T cell receptor (beta chain) with a few counts. This record belongs to a study of beta chain features in type 1 diabetes. V shed 6 bases and J 8 bases; nucleotides not matched to a gene: 5. The CDR3 is made up of 13 amino acids. CDR1 and CDR2 from the germline V gene are SNHLY and FYNNEI. All of the isolated RNA was reverse transcribed, so expressed TCRB transcripts were sequenced. Sequencing used immunoSEQ multiplex PCR; TCRdb keeps in-frame clones, though not all of them. The sample consists of about 620,000 clones, 15% to 17% of them appearing once. The clonotype comes from a man aged 18 to 29 in good health. The genes are TRBV2 and TRBJ1-2; TRBD1 aligns across 11 bases. The source material was naive CD4+ T cells from blood. In DNA form, the CDR3 reads TGTGCCAGCAGCCGGACAGGGGGCTGGGGCTACACCTTC. Protein sequence: CASSRTGGWGYTF.